This entry describes one TCR beta chain. Its target antigen remains unknown. No base-level quality is on record; no much larger clone is a single base apart. Genomic DNA was used as template for profiling of TCR beta VDJ combinations and CDR3 sequences. TCR repertoire sequencing was run on an Illumina HiSeq 2000. As for the original processing: Repertoires were assessed using TRBV/TRBJ rearrangement plots, CDR3 size and DJ length profiles, and Simpson's diversity index. Whichever DNA sequence was most abundant in the deep sequencing data was defined as the immunodominant clone. CDR3 amino acid sequences were screened for sharing across subjects and compared with published repertoires and the VDJdb database. TCRdb took the public reads, trimmed them with fastp at Q25, ran MiXCR for clone calling and kept in-frame beta chains. CDR3 protein sequences are deduplicated, and each keeps its most common genes and DNA. These V and J calls derive from TCRdb rather than the authors' analysis. The sample has some 280,000 distinct CDR3 sequences on record, roughly three fifths of them singletons. Together, the top ten hold roughly 8% of the sample.

The data were obtained in a study of CD8+CD57+ T cells in acquired aplastic anemia (dated by TCRdb to 2017 to 2018). Looking at the study overall: A mean of about 3.2 ug of DNA, ranging from 0.2 to 27.4 ug, was extracted from sorted CD4+ and CD8+ cells.

In this study, sorted CD4+ and CD8+ T cells from the blood of healthy subjects and of severe aplastic anemia patients had their TCR repertoires deep-sequenced. Ficoll-Paque density gradient centrifugation was used to isolate peripheral blood mononuclear cells. Before DNA extraction, CD4+ and CD8+ T cells were sorted with FACS or magnetic beads. The trim is 6 bases for V and 4 bases for J, with a gap of 13 bases between the germline ends. Per the germline V gene (reference sequence), DFQATT is the CDR1 and SNEGSKA is the CDR2. The CDR3 numbers 13 residues from cysteine through phenylalanine. Only the CDR3 portion is preserved as DNA: 39 bases, with reading frame beginning at the first base. The research as a whole found: No significant difference in CD8+ Simpson's diversity was found between patients and healthy controls (P=0.060). Roughly 30 CD8+ CDR3 sequences were found to be shared between patients and controls, but these sequences appeared to be highly expressed in patients and within the immunodominant clones of the patients.

Sequencing was carried out using sorted CD4+, CD8+, or CD8+CD57+ T cells (not recorded which) from PBMCs. The source of this sequence is a human donor with severe aplastic anemia or a healthy control (not recorded which). The chain couples TRBV20-1 to TRBJ1-5; TRBD1 is possibly the D segment (6 matching bases). The nucleotide sequence reads as follows: TGCAGTGCCACTAGGGGGGCGAATCAGCCCCAGCATTTT. Translated, it gives CSATRGANQPQHF.